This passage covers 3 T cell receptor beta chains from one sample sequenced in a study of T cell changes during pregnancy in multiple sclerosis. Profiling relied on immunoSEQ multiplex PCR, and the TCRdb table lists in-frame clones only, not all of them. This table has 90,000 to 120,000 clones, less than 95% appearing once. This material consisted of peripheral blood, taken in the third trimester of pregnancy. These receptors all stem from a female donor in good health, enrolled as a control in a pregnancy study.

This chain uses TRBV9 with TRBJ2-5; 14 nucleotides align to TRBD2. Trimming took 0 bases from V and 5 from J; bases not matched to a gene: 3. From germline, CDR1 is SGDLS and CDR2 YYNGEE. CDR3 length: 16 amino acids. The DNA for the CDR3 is TGTGCCAGCAGCGTAGAGGGACTAGCGGGGGTCGAGACCCAGTACTTC. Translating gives CASSVEGLAGVETQYF.

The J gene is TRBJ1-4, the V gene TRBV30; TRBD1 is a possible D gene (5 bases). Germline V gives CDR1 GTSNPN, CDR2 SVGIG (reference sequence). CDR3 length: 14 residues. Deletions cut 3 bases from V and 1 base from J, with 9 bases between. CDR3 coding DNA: TGTGCCTGGAGAACAGGCGTAACTAATGAAAAACTGTTTTTT. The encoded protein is CAWRTGVTNEKLFF.

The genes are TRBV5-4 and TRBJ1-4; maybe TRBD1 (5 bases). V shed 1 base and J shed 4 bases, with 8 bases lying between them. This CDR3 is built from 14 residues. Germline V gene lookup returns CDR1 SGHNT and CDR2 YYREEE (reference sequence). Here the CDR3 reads CASSLYGGNEKLFF. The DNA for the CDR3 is TGTGCCAGCAGCTTGTACGGGGGTAATGAAAAACTGTTTTTT.